This entry concerns a single T cell receptor beta chain. Antigen unknown. This sample was taken from a study of shared clonotypes between healthy human individuals. Looking at the study overall: Used for every donor were three CD4 naive, three CD4 memory, two CD8 naive and one CD8 memory plate.

With V trimmed by 3 bases and J by 2 bases, 3 bases remained unmatched. The CDR3 spans 16 residues. Germline V lookup: CDR1 SNHLY, CDR2 FYNNEI. Donors, healthy HIV-negative adults, lacked recent acute infections or vaccinations. Overall study findings and caveats: Although depth was large, rarefaction showed that sequencing of the sorted subsets was incomplete.

This table comes from immunoSEQ multiplex PCR, and its TCRdb copy is limited to in-frame clones, with some not included. The sample has about a million clones; about 75% are singletons. The sequenced material came from memory CD4+ T cells sorted from blood. Indicated subset: CD45RA-negative fraction. The chain combines TRBV2 with TRBJ2-3; 12 bases agree with TRBD2. The receptor's source is a man between 18 and 29 years old in good health. CDR3 coding DNA: TGTGCCAGCAGTGAGACTAGCGGGGGTCCCACAGATACGCAGTATTTT. Protein product: CASSETSGGPTDTQYF.